The next 6 T cell receptor beta chains were all read from a single sample in a study of T cell responses to AZD1222 COVID-19 vaccine. Repertoires were generated with immunoSEQ multiplex PCR, while TCRdb's copy carries only in-frame clones and drops some. The sample includes 150,000 or so clones, nearly 95% seen only once; the top ten take about 3.7%. Sample: peripheral blood, taken 28 days after the second AZD1222 dose. These receptors were obtained from an adult who received the AZD1222 COVID-19 vaccine.

This rearrangement joins TRBV4-2 to TRBJ2-2; no definite D call. CDR1 and CDR2 (germline): LGHNA, YNFKEQ. Trimming took off 1 base at V and 5 bases at J, with 5 bases between the two ends. The CDR3 sequence is 13 residues long. For the CDR3, the DNA is TGTGCCAGCAGCCAAGTTCAGACCGGGGAGCTGTTTTTT. Protein sequence: CASSQVQTGELFF.

The chain recombines TRBV6-5 with TRBJ1-2; D remains unclear. V lost 6 bases to trimming and J lost 7 bases, with 18 bases between them. The CDR3 has 14 residues. The germline V gene encodes CDR1 MNHEY and CDR2 SVGAGI. CDR3 coding DNA: TGTGCCAGCAGAGCCGGGGTCCCTATTACTGGCTACACCTTC. It specifies CASRAGVPITGYTF.

The V gene is TRBV30, the J gene TRBJ2-5; possibly TRBD2 for D (6 bases). In germline, CDR1 is GTSNPN, CDR2 SVGIG (reference sequence). V dropped 0 bases and J dropped 3 bases, with 8 bases sitting between them. The length of the CDR3 is 13 residues. CDR3 sequence: CAWSVGGEETQYF. The CDR3 DNA is TGTGCCTGGAGTGTAGGAGGGGAAGAGACCCAGTACTTC.

This chain connects TRBV29-1 to TRBJ1-1; the match to TRBD1 covers 8 bases. The CDR3 spans 13 residues. Germline assignment: CDR1 SQVTM and CDR2 ANQGSEA. V lost 8 bases to trimming and J lost 6 bases; unmatched junction nucleotides: 11. Written as DNA, the CDR3 is TGCAGCTCAAGGACAGGGAGTTGGGCTGAAGCTTTCTTT. Its translation is CSSRTGSWAEAFF.

The rearrangement uses TRBV6-5 and TRBJ2-1; the D is unclear. Deletions cut 0 bases from V and 7 bases from J, with 4 bases between. This CDR3 contains 12 residues. Germline values: CDR1 MNHEY, CDR2 SVGAGI. This CDR3 reads CASSYSRNEQFF. CDR3 coding DNA: TGTGCCAGCAGTTACTCGAGGAATGAGCAGTTCTTC.

The V gene is TRBV7-2, the J gene TRBJ2-7; 9 bases line up with TRBD2. This CDR3 spans 15 amino acids. Germline trimming cut 1 base from V and 3 bases from J; bases unmatched to any gene: 4. In germline, CDR1 is SGHTA, CDR2 FQGNSA. The CDR3 DNA follows: TGTGCCAGCAGCTTAGAGGCTAGCGGGATCTACGAGCAGTACTTC. Protein: CASSLEASGIYEQYF.